These T cell receptor beta chains were read from a single sample in a study of naive and memory T cell subsets. TCRdb independently ran MiXCR on the UMI-ligation and nested PCR reads; one entry per CDR3 protein. The sample gives roughly 80,000 distinct CDR3 sequences, around 9% of which show up once; 0.95% to 1.5% is in the top ten. The sample consisted of naive CD8+ T cells from blood. The source is a human donor in good health. The CDR3 runs from the conserved cysteine through the conserved F or W.

v_gene,CDR3aa
TRBV6-2/TRBV6-3,CASSRISSGLIYNEQFF
TRBV7-1,CASSPSEGPYEQYF
TRBV10-3,CAISLGGKGSYNEQFF
TRBV29-1,CSARTGATYEQYF
TRBV20-1,CSARGRGGRDTDTQYF
TRBV6-6,CASLSGEDVDEQYF
TRBV7-8,CASSPRRRGTDTQYF
TRBV7-6,CASSLAPGGNQPQHF
TRBV4-1,CASSRRDRVDEQFF
TRBV7-9,CASSLEGKHNEQFF
TRBV10-3,CAISGGDSSYEQYF
TRBV6-2/TRBV6-3,CASSYTGLAGRLYEQYF
TRBV29-1,CSVLGLADTGELFF
TRBV29-1,CSVDGQMSTDTQYF
TRBV4-3,CASSLDSFYYNEQFF
TRBV29-1,CSVEDSSSGGSSWETQYF
TRBV29-1,CSVESGRAIEQFF
TRBV11-2,CASSFEGRSTDTQYF
TRBV6-6,CASRIAGGVLSDEQYF
TRBV5-6,CASSLGSRHEQFF
TRBV5-6,CASTPVSGSGNEQFF
TRBV20-1,CSAPRVPSGYEQYF
TRBV20-1,CSAVRTGTDTQYF
TRBV4-3,CASRPAHGTEQFF
TRBV6-6,CASSYSILLGTAEDTQYF
TRBV7-6,CASSPRGRPGLPYEQYF
TRBV20-1,CSARGTGYPGELFF
TRBV27,CASSPRTWEETQYF
TRBV29-1,CSVGESADTQYF
TRBV12-3/TRBV12-4,CASSSPDSGRVREQFF
TRBV27,CASSSSFGEIDQPQHF
TRBV7-9,CASSSELGGRDTQYF
TRBV29-1,CSVEAGTATYEQYF
TRBV4-1,CASSQDSGTGANNQPQHF
TRBV29-1,CSVEDWMGQEITDTQYF
TRBV20-1,CSASGDRGLVGNQPQHF
TRBV15,CATGTGSGETQYF
TRBV5-1,CASSLKGADTEAFF
TRBV9,CASSVGALAGANEQFF
TRBV6-5,CASSLAGVYEQYF
TRBV7-9,CASSFPGSNEKLFF
TRBV9,CASNLGSGRSDTQYF
TRBV28,CASSLSGQGTTGELFF
TRBV6-5,CASSTVRNTEAFF
TRBV6-5,CASGNNEQFF
TRBV6-1,CASTLEVADYGYTF
TRBV25-1,CASSPLGDEQYF
TRBV6-6,CASSWDSTTDTQYF
TRBV5-4,CASSLSGTGQETQYF
TRBV11-2,CASSISSAATQYF
TRBV6-5,CASSYGQGARETQYF
TRBV6-5,CASSYRTSDEQFF
TRBV29-1,CSVAQGDSYEQYF
TRBV6-1,CASSERVAGGGDTQYF
TRBV5-6,CASSFEGSGWYYNEQFF